These 26 T cell receptor beta chains originate from one sample sequenced in a study of cytomegalovirus exposure and HLA in healthy donors. The study ran its PCR with 60 Vbeta and 13 Jbeta primers. Some clones are missing from TCRdb's copy, which holds only in-frame ones; the method was immunoSEQ multiplex PCR. The repertoire holds some 130,000 clones, with around 80% as singletons. The sequenced material came from PBMCs. These receptors were collected from a man aged 30 to 45 in good health.

V gene TRBV19 combines with J gene TRBJ1-1, with TRBD1 matching over 7 bases. Germline V lookup: CDR1 LNHDA, CDR2 SQIVND (reference sequence). The CDR3 runs 14 residues. Trimming at V came to 3 bases and at J to 3 bases, leaving 4 bases not matched to a gene. The CDR3 nucleotides read TGTGCCAGTAGTATGGGACAGACTTACACTGAAGCTTTCTTT. Its translation: CASSMGQTYTEAFF. Based on the CDR3 plus reference TRBV19 and TRBJ1-1, the full variable domain is DGGITQSPKYLFRKEGQNVTLSCEQNLNHDAMYWYRQDPGQGLRLIYYSQIVNDFQKGDIAEGYSVSREKKESFPLTVTSAQKNPTAFYLCASSMGQTYTEAFFGQGTRLTVV.

The chain employs TRBV7-7 and TRBJ2-5; 11 bases line up with TRBD2. Looked up from germline, CDR1 is SSHAT and CDR2 is FNYEAQ (reference sequence). The CDR3 loop spans 15 amino acids. V lost 4 bases and J lost 4; bases outside the gene matches: 5. CDR3 sequence reads: CASSYSGRASETQYF. The CDR3 region has the DNA TGTGCCAGCAGCTATAGCGGGAGGGCGTCAGAGACCCAGTACTTC.

The rearrangement links TRBV7-9 to TRBJ2-1, with 11 bases aligning to TRBD2. The ends lost 4 bases at V and 7 bases at J; junction bases unmatched: 12. The germline V gene has CDR1 SEHNR and CDR2 FQNEAQ (reference sequence). CDR3 length equals 17 residues. CDR3 residues: CASSSRTSGLSLNEQFF. CDR3 coding DNA: TGTGCCAGCAGCTCTCGGACTAGCGGGTTGAGCCTAAATGAGCAGTTCTTC. Full variable domain (missing parts from reference TRBV7-9 and TRBJ2-1): DTGVSQNPRHKITKRGQNVTFRCDPISEHNRLYWYRQTLGQGPEFLTYFQNEAQLEKSRLLSDRFSAERPKGSFSTLEIQRTEQGDSAMYLCASSSRTSGLSLNEQFFGPGTRLTVL.

This clone was picked up a small number of times. One end of the junction fails to match germline, which may point to a read error. The rearrangement joins TRBV7-9 to TRBJ2-2; D may be TRBD2 (5 bases). The V gene's germline CDR1 is SEHNR and CDR2 FQNEAQ (reference sequence). The CDR3 loop spans 12 amino acids. CDR3 in DNA: TGTTCCAGCAGCTTAGTGAGGGAGGAGCTGTTTTTT. Translating it yields CSSSLVREELFF.

This sequence joins TRBV7-2 and TRBJ2-7, with a tentative D call TRBD2 (8 bases). Germline V gives CDR1 SGHTA, CDR2 FQGNSA. The CDR3 spans 18 residues. Trimming pared 5 bases from V and 0 bases from J, leaving 23 bases between. CDR3 sequence: CASSPLGGAGGRSYEQYF. Written as DNA, the CDR3 is TGTGCCAGCAGCCCACTAGGGGGCGCGGGGGGTCGCTCCTACGAGCAGTACTTC.

This chain connects TRBV6-5 to TRBJ1-2, with TRBD1 matching over 8 bases. V shed 5 bases, J shed 3 bases, and the junction held 5 bases outside the gene matches. The CDR3 is made up of 14 amino acids. CDR1 is MNHEY and CDR2 is SVGAGI in the germline V gene. CDR3 in amino acids: CASSLQGVDYGYTF. CDR3 coding DNA: TGTGCCAGCAGTCTACAGGGGGTGGACTATGGCTACACCTTC.

The chain employs TRBV7-9 and TRBJ2-1, with 15 positions matching TRBD2. The CDR3 length is 16 residues. Trimming took 7 bases from V and 5 from J; bases not matched to a gene: 6. From germline, CDR1 is SEHNR and CDR2 FQNEAQ (reference sequence). In DNA, the CDR3 is TGTGCCAGCATCAAGGGACTAGCGGGAGGACACAATGAGCAGTTCTTC. It translates to CASIKGLAGGHNEQFF.

This clone was counted a few times. The gene calls are TRBV29-1 and TRBJ2-7, with 13 bases identical to TRBD2. The CDR3 consists of 15 residues. The trim removed 5 bases at V and 3 bases at J, leaving 7 bases unmatched. Germline CDR1 reads SQVTM; CDR2 reads ANQGSEA. The CDR3 spells CSVLRLAGGYYEQYF. As DNA, the CDR3 is TGCAGCGTTCTAAGACTAGCGGGAGGCTACTACGAGCAGTACTTC.

The V gene is TRBV28, the J gene TRBJ2-3, with D maybe TRBD2 (5 bases). CDR1 and CDR2 (germline): MDHEN, SYDVKM. Trimming took 6 bases from V and 1 from J, leaving 11 bases between them. This CDR3 spans 14 amino acids. CDR3 sequence: CASSQIGGTDTQYF. CDR3 DNA sequence: TGTGCCAGCAGCCAAATCGGGGGCACAGATACGCAGTATTTT.

The gene calls are TRBV15 and TRBJ2-3, with TRBD2 matching 14 bases. The germline CDR1 and CDR2 sequences are LNHNV and YYDKDF (reference sequence). With V trimmed by 3 bases and J by 3 bases, 5 bases remained unmatched. CDR3 length: 17 residues. The CDR3 reads CATSSPGLAGVTDTQYF. The CDR3 DNA sequence: TGTGCCACCAGCAGTCCGGGACTAGCGGGAGTAACAGATACGCAGTATTTT.

The V gene is TRBV29-1, the J gene TRBJ1-1, with unresolved D. Germline lookup yields CDR1 SQVTM and CDR2 ANQGSEA. There are 12 residues in the CDR3. V shed 5 bases and J shed 1 base, with 8 bases lying between them. The CDR3 reads CSVPGWNTEAFF. CDR3 sequence (DNA): TGCAGCGTTCCGGGGTGGAACACTGAAGCTTTCTTT.

This rearrangement joins TRBV11-3 to TRBJ2-7; 8 nucleotides align to TRBD1. Trimming removed 5 bases from V and 1 base from J; junction bases left unmatched: 7. From germline, CDR1 is SGHNT and CDR2 YENEEA. The CDR3 is made up of 15 amino acids. The CDR3 DNA sequence: TGTGCCAGCAGCCGACAGGGGACCACTTCCTACGAGCAGTACTTC. It yields the protein CASSRQGTTSYEQYF.

This clone has only a few counts. The V call is TRBV5-1, the J call TRBJ2-1; 10 bases line up with TRBD1. This CDR3 region has 16 residues. V shed 3 bases and J 8 bases; nucleotides not matched to a gene: 11. From germline, CDR1 is SGHRS and CDR2 YFSETQ. The CDR3 sequence: CASSYSPGQGFDEQFF. CDR3 in DNA: TGCGCCAGCAGCTACTCGCCGGGACAGGGGTTCGATGAGCAGTTCTTC.

The chain links TRBV9 to TRBJ1-2; no reliable D call. With 0 bases removed from V and 5 bases from J, the gap between germline ends came to 17 bases. The CDR3 consists of 16 residues. Germline assignment: CDR1 SGDLS and CDR2 YYNGEE. In DNA form, the CDR3 reads TGTGCCAGCAGCGTAGGAGTAGGAGCCTCACGATATGGCTACACCTTC. Translating it yields CASSVGVGASRYGYTF.

This sequence joins TRBV28 and TRBJ2-7, with 8 bases lining up with TRBD2. This CDR3 comprises 21 residues. Germline values: CDR1 MDHEN, CDR2 SYDVKM. V gave up 4 bases and J gave up 5 bases; unmatched junction bases: 28. The CDR3 region is CASSSRVGGVGGVGIPDEQYF. CDR3 coding DNA: TGTGCCAGCAGTTCACGCGTCGGGGGGGTGGGGGGCGTTGGGATCCCCGACGAGCAGTACTTC.

The table lists this clone with a few counts. The rearrangement uses TRBV7-9 and TRBJ2-1; TRBD2 matches 8 bases. V shed 8 bases, J shed 5 bases, and the junction held 14 bases outside the gene matches. This CDR3 is 16 amino acids long. Germline CDR1 SEHNR, CDR2 FQNEAQ (reference sequence). CDR3 in DNA: TGTGCCAGCCGCGAAGGACGGGAGGGTCGTGACAATGAGCAGTTCTTC. Translation gives CASREGREGRDNEQFF.

V is TRBV7-9 and J is TRBJ2-3; tentative D call: TRBD2 (6 bases). The germline V gene has CDR1 SEHNR and CDR2 FQNEAQ (reference sequence). The CDR3 consists of 17 residues. Trimming stripped 1 base from V and 0 bases from J, with 14 bases between. CDR3 in DNA: TGTGCCAGCAGCTTAGGGCTCGGAGGGGCTAGCACAGATACGCAGTATTTT. This gives the protein CASSLGLGGASTDTQYF.

The chain has TRBV5-1 and TRBJ2-1, with 10 nucleotides matching TRBD2. The CDR3 runs 15 residues. The germline V gene encodes CDR1 SGHRS and CDR2 YFSETQ. V trimming: 0 bases; J trimming: 7 bases; junction bases outside the gene matches: 4. CDR3 sequence: CASSLVLAGENEQFF. CDR3 DNA: TGCGCCAGCAGCTTGGTTCTAGCGGGAGAAAATGAGCAGTTCTTC.

The V and J genes are TRBV9 and TRBJ2-5; possibly TRBD2 for D (7 bases). The CDR3 covers 14 residues. From germline, CDR1 is SGDLS and CDR2 YYNGEE. V was pared by 7 bases and J by 5 bases, with 18 bases between. The CDR3 here is CASARGGARETQYF. DNA of the CDR3: TGTGCCAGCGCCCGTGGGGGGGCGCGGGAGACCCAGTACTTC.

About this clone: The CDR3 ends on some other residue instead of the conserved phenylalanine or tryptophan, so this is likely a read error. It is unclear where the CDR3 begins or ends on the DNA, so no DNA is shown, and the CDR3 is as TCRdb lists it. This sequence joins TRBV28 and TRBJ2-7; the D call TRBD1 from the table was never checked on the DNA. From germline, CDR1 is MDHEN and CDR2 SYDVKM. The CDR3 spans 13 amino acids, including both terminal residues. CDR3 in amino acids: CASSLYRDGGLGL.

CDR3 sequence (DNA): TGTGCCAGCAGCCAAGGGGGGGCAAGGCTAGCGGGAGTCACCGGGGAGCTGTTTTTT. This sequence encodes CASSQGGARLAGVTGELFF. The V gene is TRBV7-2, the J gene TRBJ2-2; TRBD2 matches at 10 bases. Germline CDR1 SGHTA, CDR2 FQGNSA. The CDR3 is 19 residues long. J gave up 4 bases and V 5 bases, and 16 bases lay outside the gene matches.

This clone was picked up one time. This chain uses TRBV28 with TRBJ2-2, with 10 bases aligning to TRBD2. The CDR3 has 19 amino acids. Germline V gene sequence: CDR1 MDHEN, CDR2 SYDVKM. The V gene end was trimmed by 6 bases and the J gene end by 4 bases; junction bases not matched to a gene: 17. The CDR3 reads CASRPPPSGRAIGTGELFF. The CDR3 coding sequence is TGTGCCAGCAGACCCCCCCCAAGCGGGAGGGCCATTGGCACCGGGGAGCTGTTTTTT.

V is TRBV19 and J is TRBJ2-1; maybe TRBD2 (6 bases). Deletions cut 7 bases from V and 7 bases from J, with 14 bases between. Germline CDR1 reads LNHDA; CDR2 reads SQIVND (reference sequence). This CDR3 is 13 amino acids long. As DNA, the CDR3 is TGTGCCAGTACGCGGGGTACAGAAAATGAGCAGTTCTTC. It encodes CASTRGTENEQFF.

This CDR3 is CASSPETLSYGYTF. The DNA of the CDR3 is TGTGCCAGCAGCCCTGAGACTCTATCCTATGGCTACACCTTC. The chain has TRBV7-9 and TRBJ1-2; D gene unclear. CDR1 is SEHNR, CDR2 FQNEAQ, per germline (reference sequence). The V and J ends lost 5 bases and 4 bases respectively, with 14 bases between them. The CDR3 is 14 amino acids. Using reference TRBV7-9 and TRBJ1-2 for the parts outside the CDR3, the full variable domain is DTGVSQNPRHKITKRGQNVTFRCDPISEHNRLYWYRQTLGQGPEFLTYFQNEAQLEKSRLLSDRFSAERPKGSFSTLEIQRTEQGDSAMYLCASSPETLSYGYTFGSGTRLTVV.

This chain connects TRBV5-4 to TRBJ2-1; D might be TRBD1 (5 bases). Trimming left V 1 base short and J 6 bases short, with 11 bases between. CDR3 size: 14 residues. CDR1 and CDR2 (germline): SGHNT, YYREEE (reference sequence). The CDR3 loop is CASSLRGFGNEQFF. In DNA form, the CDR3 reads TGTGCCAGCAGCTTGAGGGGTTTTGGCAATGAGCAGTTCTTC.

The CDR3 spells CASSENEASNQPQHF. The CDR3 DNA reads TGTGCCAGCAGTGAAAACGAGGCATCCAATCAGCCCCAGCATTTT. The chain has TRBV2 and TRBJ1-5; unclear D gene. V lost 2 bases and J 3 bases, leaving 11 bases between the germline ends. Looked up from germline, CDR1 is SNHLY and CDR2 is FYNNEI. CDR3 length: 15 amino acids.